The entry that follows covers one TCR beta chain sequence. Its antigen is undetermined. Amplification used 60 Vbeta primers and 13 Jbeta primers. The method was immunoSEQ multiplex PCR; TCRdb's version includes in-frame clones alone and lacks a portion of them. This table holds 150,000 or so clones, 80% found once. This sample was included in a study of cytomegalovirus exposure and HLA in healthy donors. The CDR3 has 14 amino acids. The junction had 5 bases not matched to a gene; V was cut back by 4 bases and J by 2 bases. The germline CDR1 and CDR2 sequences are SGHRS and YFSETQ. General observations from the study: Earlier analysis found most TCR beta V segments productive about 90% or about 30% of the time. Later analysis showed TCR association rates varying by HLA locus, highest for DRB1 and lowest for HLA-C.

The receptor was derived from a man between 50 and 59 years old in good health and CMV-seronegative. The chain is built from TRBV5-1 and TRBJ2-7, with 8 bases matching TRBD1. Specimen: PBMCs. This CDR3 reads CASSPDRVTYEQYF. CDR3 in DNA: TGCGCCAGCAGCCCGGACAGGGTAACCTACGAGCAGTACTTC.